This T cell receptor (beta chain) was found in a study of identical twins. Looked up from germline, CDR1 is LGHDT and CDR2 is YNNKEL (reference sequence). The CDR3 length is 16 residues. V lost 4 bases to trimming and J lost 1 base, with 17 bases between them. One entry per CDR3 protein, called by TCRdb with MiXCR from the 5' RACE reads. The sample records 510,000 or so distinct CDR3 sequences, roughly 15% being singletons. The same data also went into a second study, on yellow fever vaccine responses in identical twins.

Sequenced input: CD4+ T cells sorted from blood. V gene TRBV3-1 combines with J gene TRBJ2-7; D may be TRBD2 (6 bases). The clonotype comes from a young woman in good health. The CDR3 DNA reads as TGTGCCAGCAGCCCCCGGGGTAGCGGAGCTTCCTACGAGCAGTACTTC. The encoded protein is CASSPRGSGASYEQYF.